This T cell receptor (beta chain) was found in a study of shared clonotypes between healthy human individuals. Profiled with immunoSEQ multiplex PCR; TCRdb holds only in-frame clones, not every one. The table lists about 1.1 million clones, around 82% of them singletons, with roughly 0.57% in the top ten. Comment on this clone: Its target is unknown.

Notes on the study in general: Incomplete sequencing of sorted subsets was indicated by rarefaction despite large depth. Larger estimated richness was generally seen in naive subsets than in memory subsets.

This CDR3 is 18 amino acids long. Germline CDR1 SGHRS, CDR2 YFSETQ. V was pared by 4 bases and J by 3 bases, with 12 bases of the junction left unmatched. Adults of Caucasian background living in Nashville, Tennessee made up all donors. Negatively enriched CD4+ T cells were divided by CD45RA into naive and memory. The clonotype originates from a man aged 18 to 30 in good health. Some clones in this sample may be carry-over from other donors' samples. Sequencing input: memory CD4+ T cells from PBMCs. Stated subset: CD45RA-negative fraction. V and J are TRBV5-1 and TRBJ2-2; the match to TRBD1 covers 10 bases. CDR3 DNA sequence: TGCGCCAGCAGCGCGGGACAGGGGCAGCGTTGGGACACCGGGGAGCTGTTTTTT. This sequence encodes CASSAGQGQRWDTGELFF.